One sample yielded the 8 T cell receptor beta chains listed below, sequenced in a study of T cell responses to AZD1222 COVID-19 vaccine. This table comes from immunoSEQ multiplex PCR, and its TCRdb copy is limited to in-frame clones, with some not included. This sample has 150,000 or so clones, with less than 95% found just once. The sequencing here drew on peripheral blood, taken 28 days after the second AZD1222 dose. The receptors derive from an adult who received the AZD1222 COVID-19 vaccine.

The rearrangement joins TRBV4-2 to TRBJ2-2; TRBD2 might be the D (5 bases). The germline V gene has CDR1 LGHNA and CDR2 YNFKEQ. The CDR3 has 16 residues. V was clipped by 1 base and J by 6 bases, with 15 bases between them. CDR3: CASSQVSTGWAGELFF. The DNA of the CDR3 is TGTGCCAGCAGCCAAGTTAGTACGGGATGGGCCGGGGAGCTGTTTTTT.

J is TRBJ2-7 and V is TRBV6-5; TRBD2 aligns across 7 bases. The CDR3 extends over 11 amino acids. The junction had 2 bases not matched to a gene; V was cut back by 5 bases and J by 7 bases. From germline, CDR1 is MNHEY and CDR2 SVGAGI. DNA for the CDR3: TGTGCCAGCAGTCTGGGGGGGGAGCAGTACTTC. Its translation is CASSLGGEQYF.

The rearrangement joins TRBV29-1 to TRBJ2-5; tentative D call: TRBD2 (5 bases). There are 13 residues in the CDR3. In germline, CDR1 is SQVTM, CDR2 ANQGSEA. The V and J ends lost 6 bases and 1 base respectively, with 12 bases between them. DNA of the CDR3: TGCAGCGTCACGGGAACAGCCCAAGAGACCCAGTACTTC. Translation gives CSVTGTAQETQYF.

The chain links TRBV5-1 to TRBJ1-6; no firm D call. CDR1 is SGHRS and CDR2 is YFSETQ in the germline V gene. CDR3 length equals 17 residues. Trimming took off 1 base at V and 4 bases at J, with 15 bases between the two ends. In nucleotides, the CDR3 is TGCGCCAGCAGCTTGAGAACGTCGGGTCAGTATAATTCACCCCTCCACTTT. Translated, it gives CASSLRTSGQYNSPLHF. Variable domain in full (rest from reference TRBV5-1 and TRBJ1-6): KAGVTQTPRYLIKTRGQQVTLSCSPISGHRSVSWYQQTPGQGLQFLFEYFSETQRNKGNFPGRFSGRQFSNSRSEMNVSTLELGDSALYLCASSLRTSGQYNSPLHFGNGTRLTVT.

The chain joins TRBV20-1 to TRBJ2-7; D unclear. The CDR3 has 11 amino acids. The V gene's germline CDR1 is DFQATT and CDR2 SNEGSKA (reference sequence). The ends were cut back, 2 bases at V and 7 bases at J, with 9 bases in the middle. CDR3 loop: CSARPVEEQYF. The DNA of the CDR3 is TGCAGTGCTAGACCCGTGGAAGAGCAGTACTTC.

In this sample, this clone turned up a few times. This chain links TRBV6-1 with TRBJ1-5, with D unresolved. This CDR3 spans 12 amino acids. Germline assignment: CDR1 MNHNS and CDR2 SASEGT. Trimming removed 2 bases at V and 7 bases at J, with 6 bases between. DNA of the CDR3: TGTGCCAGCAGTGAACCGGGACAGCCCCAGCATTTT. It specifies CASSEPGQPQHF.

The chain employs TRBV7-8 and TRBJ1-1, with D tentatively TRBD1 (5 bases). V dropped 5 bases and J dropped 5 bases, with 15 bases sitting between them. Germline assignment: CDR1 SGHVS and CDR2 FQNEAQ. The CDR3 runs 14 residues. This chain's CDR3 is CASSIARAGTEAFF. CDR3 nucleotide sequence: TGTGCCAGCAGCATTGCCAGGGCCGGGACTGAAGCTTTCTTT.

The chain links TRBV6-1 to TRBJ1-2; D is unresolved. Between the trimmed V and J ends, which lost 1 base and 3 bases, there was a span of 12 bases. The CDR3 loop spans 15 amino acids. Germline CDR1 and CDR2: MNHNS and SASEGT. The CDR3 DNA is TGTGCCAGCAGTGAAGGATCGGGAAGGGACTATGGCTACACCTTC. This sequence encodes CASSEGSGRDYGYTF.